Only one count was recorded for the clone carrying this TCR beta chain. This record comes from a study of blood T cell repertoires in COVID-19. Study-level background: Sources were T cells, B-cell-depleted T cells, or PBMCs; the material itself was cDNA or gDNA.

Source study methods: Estimation of nucleated cell counts relied on the amplification of reference gene primers. Assay used: immunoSEQ multiplex PCR; TCRdb lists only in-frame clones, some missing. Clone size and the V and J calls come from that table; the DNA yielded D and trimming. The sample has some 100,000 clones, over 65% seen once. Trimming shortened V by 6 bases and J by 8 bases, and 22 bases separated the two germline ends. The CDR3 loop spans 15 amino acids. CDR1 is SNHLY, CDR2 FYNNEI, per germline. This receptor was taken from a human donor in a cohort sampled during active COVID-19. The chain recombines TRBV2 with TRBJ1-2; perhaps TRBD1 as D (5 bases). Sequencing was carried out using peripheral blood. In nucleotides, the CDR3 is TGTGCCAGCAGGGCGATGTTGGCGGGGGTGAGCGGCTACACCTTC. It translates to CASRAMLAGVSGYTF.